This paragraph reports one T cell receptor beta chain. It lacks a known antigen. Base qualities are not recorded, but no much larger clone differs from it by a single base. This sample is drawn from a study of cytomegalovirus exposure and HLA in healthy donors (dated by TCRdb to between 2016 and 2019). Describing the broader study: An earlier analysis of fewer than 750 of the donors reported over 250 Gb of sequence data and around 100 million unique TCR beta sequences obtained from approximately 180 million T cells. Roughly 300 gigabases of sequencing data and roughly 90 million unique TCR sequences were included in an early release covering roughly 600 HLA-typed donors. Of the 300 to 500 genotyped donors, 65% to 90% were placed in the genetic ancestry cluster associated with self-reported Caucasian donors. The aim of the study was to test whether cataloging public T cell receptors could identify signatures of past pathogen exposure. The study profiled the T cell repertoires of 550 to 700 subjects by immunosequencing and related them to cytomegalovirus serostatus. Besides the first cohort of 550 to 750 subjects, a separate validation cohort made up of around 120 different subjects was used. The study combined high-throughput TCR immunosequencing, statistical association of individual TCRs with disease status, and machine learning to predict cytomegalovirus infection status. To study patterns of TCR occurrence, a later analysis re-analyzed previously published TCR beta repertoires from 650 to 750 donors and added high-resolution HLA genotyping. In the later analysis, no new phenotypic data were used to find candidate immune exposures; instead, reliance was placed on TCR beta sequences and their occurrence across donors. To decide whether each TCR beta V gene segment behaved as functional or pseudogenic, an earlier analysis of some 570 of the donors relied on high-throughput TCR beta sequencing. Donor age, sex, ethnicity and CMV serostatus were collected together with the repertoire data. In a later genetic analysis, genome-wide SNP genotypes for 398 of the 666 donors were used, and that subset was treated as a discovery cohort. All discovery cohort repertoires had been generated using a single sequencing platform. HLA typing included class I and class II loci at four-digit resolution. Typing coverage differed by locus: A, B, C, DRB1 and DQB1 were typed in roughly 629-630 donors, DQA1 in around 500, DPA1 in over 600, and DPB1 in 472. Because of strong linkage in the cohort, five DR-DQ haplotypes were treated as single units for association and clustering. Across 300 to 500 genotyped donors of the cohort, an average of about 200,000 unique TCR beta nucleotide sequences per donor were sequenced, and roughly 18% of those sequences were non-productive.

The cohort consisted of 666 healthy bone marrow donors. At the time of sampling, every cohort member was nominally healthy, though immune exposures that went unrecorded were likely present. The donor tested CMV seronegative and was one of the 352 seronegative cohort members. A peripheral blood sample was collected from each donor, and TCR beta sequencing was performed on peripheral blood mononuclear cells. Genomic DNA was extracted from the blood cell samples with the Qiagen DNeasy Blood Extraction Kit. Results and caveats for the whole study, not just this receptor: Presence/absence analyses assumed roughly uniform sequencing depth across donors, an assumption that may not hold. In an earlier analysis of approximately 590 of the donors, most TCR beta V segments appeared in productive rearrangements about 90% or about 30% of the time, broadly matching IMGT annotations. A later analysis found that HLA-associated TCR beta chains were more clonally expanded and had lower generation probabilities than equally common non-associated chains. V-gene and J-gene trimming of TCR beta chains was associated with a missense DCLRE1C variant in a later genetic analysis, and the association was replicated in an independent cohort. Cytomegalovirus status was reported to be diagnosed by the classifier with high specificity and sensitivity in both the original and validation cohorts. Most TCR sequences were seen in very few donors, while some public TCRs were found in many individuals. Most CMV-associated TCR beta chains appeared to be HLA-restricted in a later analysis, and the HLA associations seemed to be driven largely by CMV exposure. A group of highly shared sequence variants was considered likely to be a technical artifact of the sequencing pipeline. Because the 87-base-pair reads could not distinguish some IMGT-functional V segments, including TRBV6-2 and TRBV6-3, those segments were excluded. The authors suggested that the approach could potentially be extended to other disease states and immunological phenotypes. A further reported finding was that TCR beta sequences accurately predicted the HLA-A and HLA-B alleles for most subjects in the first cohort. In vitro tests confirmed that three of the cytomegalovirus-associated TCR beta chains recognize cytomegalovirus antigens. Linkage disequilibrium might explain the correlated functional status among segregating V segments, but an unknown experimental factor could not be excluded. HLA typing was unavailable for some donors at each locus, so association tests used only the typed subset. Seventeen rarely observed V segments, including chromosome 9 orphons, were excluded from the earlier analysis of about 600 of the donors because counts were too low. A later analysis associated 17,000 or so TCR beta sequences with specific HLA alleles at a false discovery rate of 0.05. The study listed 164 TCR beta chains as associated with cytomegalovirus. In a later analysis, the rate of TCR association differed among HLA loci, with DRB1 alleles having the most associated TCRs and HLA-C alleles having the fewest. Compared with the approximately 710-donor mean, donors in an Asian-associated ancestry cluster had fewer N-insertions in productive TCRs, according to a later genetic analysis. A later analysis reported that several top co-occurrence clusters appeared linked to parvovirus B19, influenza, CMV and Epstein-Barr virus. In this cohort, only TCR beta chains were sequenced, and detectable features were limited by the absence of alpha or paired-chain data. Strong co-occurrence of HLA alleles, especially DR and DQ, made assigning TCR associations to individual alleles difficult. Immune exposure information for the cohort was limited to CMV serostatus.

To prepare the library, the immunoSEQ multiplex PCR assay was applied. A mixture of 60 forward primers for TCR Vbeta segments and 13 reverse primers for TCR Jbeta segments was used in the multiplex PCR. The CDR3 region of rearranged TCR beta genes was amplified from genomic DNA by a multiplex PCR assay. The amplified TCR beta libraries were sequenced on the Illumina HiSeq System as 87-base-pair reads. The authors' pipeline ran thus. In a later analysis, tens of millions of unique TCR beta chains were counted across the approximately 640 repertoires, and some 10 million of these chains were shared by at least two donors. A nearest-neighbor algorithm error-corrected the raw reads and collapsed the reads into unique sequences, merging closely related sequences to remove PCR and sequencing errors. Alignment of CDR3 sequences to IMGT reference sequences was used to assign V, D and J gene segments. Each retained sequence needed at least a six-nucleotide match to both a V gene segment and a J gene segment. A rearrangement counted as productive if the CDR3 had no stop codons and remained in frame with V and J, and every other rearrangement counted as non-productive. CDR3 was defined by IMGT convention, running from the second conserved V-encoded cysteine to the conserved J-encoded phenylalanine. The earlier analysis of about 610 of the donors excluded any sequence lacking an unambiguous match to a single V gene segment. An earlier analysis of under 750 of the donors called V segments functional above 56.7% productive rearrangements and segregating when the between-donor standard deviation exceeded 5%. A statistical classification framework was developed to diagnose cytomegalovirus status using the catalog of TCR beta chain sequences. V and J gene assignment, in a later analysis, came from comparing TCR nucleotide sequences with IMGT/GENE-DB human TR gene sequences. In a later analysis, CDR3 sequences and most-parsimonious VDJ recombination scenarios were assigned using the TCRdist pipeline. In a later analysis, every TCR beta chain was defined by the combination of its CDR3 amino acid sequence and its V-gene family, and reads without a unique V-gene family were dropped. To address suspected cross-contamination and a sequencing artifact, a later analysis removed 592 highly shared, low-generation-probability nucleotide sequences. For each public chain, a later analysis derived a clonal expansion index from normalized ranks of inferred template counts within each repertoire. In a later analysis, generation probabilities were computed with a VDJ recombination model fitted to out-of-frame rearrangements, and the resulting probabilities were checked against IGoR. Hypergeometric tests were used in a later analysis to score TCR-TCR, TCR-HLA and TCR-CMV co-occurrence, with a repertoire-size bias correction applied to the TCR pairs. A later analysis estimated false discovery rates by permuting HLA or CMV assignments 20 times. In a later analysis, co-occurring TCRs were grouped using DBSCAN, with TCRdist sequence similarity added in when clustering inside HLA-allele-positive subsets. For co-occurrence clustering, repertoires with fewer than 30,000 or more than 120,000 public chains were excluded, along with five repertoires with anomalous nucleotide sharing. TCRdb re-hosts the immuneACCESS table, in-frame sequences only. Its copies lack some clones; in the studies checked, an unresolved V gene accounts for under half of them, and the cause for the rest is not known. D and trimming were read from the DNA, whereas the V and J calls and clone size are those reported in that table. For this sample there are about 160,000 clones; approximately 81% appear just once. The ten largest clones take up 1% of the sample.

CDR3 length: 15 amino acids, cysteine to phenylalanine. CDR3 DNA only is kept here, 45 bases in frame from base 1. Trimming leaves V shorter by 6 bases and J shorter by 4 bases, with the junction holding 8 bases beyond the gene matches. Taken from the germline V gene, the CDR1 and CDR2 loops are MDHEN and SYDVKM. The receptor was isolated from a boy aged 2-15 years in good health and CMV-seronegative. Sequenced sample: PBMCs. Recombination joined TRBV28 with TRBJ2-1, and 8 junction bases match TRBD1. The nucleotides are TGTGCCAGCAGCCTATACAGGGGGTGGTACAATGAGCAGTTCTTC. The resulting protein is CASSLYRGWYNEQFF.